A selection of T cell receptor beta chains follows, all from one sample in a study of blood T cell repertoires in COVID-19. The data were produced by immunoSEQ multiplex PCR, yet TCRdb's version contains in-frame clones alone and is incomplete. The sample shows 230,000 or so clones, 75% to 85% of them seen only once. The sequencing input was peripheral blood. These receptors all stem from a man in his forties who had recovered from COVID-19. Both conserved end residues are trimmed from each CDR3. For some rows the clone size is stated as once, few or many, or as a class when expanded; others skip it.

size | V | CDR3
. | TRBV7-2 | ASSVDRAGYGYT
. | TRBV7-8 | ASSLLGGETYGYT
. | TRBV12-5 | ASGSQGSLVYEQY
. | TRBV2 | ASSGIGTPDTQY
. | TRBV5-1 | ASRTGDGVYNEQF
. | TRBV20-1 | SASEGTSGYNEQF
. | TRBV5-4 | ASSRPGQGHGERGTDTQY
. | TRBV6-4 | ASSRLAGEADTQY
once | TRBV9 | ASSPRTGGIETQY
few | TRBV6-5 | ASTGSYGQPQH
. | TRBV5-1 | ASSLAGTSGGAETQY
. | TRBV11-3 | ASRRERAGGSSLAKNIQY
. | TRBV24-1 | ATSDEGQWVQETQY
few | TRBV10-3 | AISETGDTDTQY
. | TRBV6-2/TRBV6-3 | ASSYNRERGYT
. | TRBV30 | AWSAIHLSGYT
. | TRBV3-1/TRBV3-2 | ASSGAGRSYGYT
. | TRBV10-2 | ASSESRTSGRGEQY
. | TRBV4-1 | ASSRLAGTTSSYNEQF
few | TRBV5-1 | ASSFSPGSGEQY
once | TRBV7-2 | ASSWASYEQF
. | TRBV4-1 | ASSPLVTGLGNQPQH
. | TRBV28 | ATRGYYGYT
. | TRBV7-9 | ASSSNSPNGYT
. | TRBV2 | ASSERLPGQGDNEQF
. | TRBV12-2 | ASRLTVRRAGTEAF
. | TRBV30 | AWKLTGTSGTDTQY
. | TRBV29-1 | SVEVERPSSYEQY
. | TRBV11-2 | ASSPGQGGTQY
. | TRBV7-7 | ASSPRLAQTSTDTQY
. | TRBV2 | ASKAGGPRPDTQY
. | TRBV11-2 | ASSLVGGPPDTQY
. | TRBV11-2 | ASGAGSGNTIY
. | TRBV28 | ASRSKAGIGGTQY
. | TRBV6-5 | ARGVAGREKLF
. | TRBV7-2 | ASSPRPGQIMNTEAF
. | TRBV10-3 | AISESDSREGEQY
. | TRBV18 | ASSPVAVHDTQY
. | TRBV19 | ASSQQTGAYGYT
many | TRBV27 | ASRTASNEQF